Sequencing of this T cell receptor beta chain was carried out in a study of T cell clones after liver transplantation. Study context: Immunosuppression withdrawal was tried within 2 years after liver transplantation in this trial.

The table lists this clone with a few counts. Profiling relied on immunoSEQ multiplex PCR, and the TCRdb table lists in-frame clones only, not all of them. The sample lists around 43,000 clones, about 82% occurring once. The CDR3 loop spans 14 amino acids. With V trimmed by 7 bases and J by 8 bases, 8 bases remained unmatched. Germline lookup yields CDR1 MDHEN and CDR2 SYDVKM. The sequenced sample was CD4+ T cells from blood, obtained 24 months after liver transplant. This TCR was sampled from a human patient who received a liver transplant. Some T cells may be supplied by the graft donor. The chain recombines TRBV28 with TRBJ1-4; 9 bases match TRBD1. CDR3 nucleotides: TGTGCCAGCAATCCGGGACAGGGAGGGGAAAAACTGTTTTTT. It codes for CASNPGQGGEKLFF.